This T cell receptor beta chain was found in a study of blood T cell repertoires in COVID-19. Study in general: Both acute and convalescent COVID-19 samples were obtained from the United States, Italy and Spain. Sources were T cells, B-cell-depleted T cells, or PBMCs; the material itself was cDNA or gDNA.

As handled by the study authors: Reference gene primer amplification gave nucleated cell count estimates. This table comes from immunoSEQ multiplex PCR, and its TCRdb copy is limited to in-frame clones, with some not included. V, J and clone size were drawn from that table, and D and trimming were deduced from the DNA. The sample records around 250,000 clones, just over 85% being singletons. The CDR3 has 12 residues. Per germline, CDR1 SGHTS and CDR2 YDEGEE. V lost 4 bases and J lost 8, with 12 bases in between. The sequenced sample consisted of peripheral blood. V and J are TRBV5-8 and TRBJ1-1, with no clear D. This TCR came from a woman younger than 45 with active or convalescent COVID-19. Written as DNA, the CDR3 is TGTGCCAGCAGCCTGCCAGGCGGGGAAGCTTTCTTT. Translating it yields CASSLPGGEAFF.